This T cell receptor beta chain was identified in a study of cytomegalovirus exposure and HLA in healthy donors. The CDR3 covers 11 residues. V lost 9 bases, J lost 5 bases, and 10 bases lay in between. Germline CDR1 and CDR2: SNHLY and FYNNEI. Measured with immunoSEQ multiplex PCR; TCRdb has only the in-frame clones, and not every one. The table records under 400,000 clones, 86% of them present only once. The donors were in the 120-subject validation cohort, distinct from the 666-subject first cohort. This chain uses TRBV2 with TRBJ2-5; D may be TRBD1 (6 bases). The sample was PBMCs. The sequence came from a woman younger than 35 in good health and CMV-seronegative. The CDR3 sequence: CASRTAETQYF. The CDR3 coding sequence is TGTGCCAGTAGGACAGCGGAGACCCAGTACTTC. Based on the CDR3 plus reference TRBV2 and TRBJ2-5, the full variable domain is EPEVTQTPSHQVTQMGQEVILRCVPISNHLYFYWYRQILGQKVEFLVSFYNNEISEKSEIFDDQFSVERPDGSNFTLKIRSTKLEDSAMYFCASRTAETQYFGPGTRLLVL.